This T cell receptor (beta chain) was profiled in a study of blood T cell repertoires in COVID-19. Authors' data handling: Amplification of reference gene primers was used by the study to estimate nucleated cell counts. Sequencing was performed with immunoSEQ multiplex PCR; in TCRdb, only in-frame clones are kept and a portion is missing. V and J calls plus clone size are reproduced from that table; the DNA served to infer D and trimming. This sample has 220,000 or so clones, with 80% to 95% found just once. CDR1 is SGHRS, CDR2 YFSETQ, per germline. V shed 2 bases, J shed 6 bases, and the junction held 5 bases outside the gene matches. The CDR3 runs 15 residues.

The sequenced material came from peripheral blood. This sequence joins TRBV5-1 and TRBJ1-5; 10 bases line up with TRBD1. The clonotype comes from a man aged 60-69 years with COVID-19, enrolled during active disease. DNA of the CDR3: TGCGCCAGCAGCTTCGGGACAGGGGAGGGTCAGCCCCAGCATTTT. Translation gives CASSFGTGEGQPQHF.